Reported below is one TCR beta chain. Its antigen is not identified. The source of the sample is a study of identical twins. Whole-study findings and limits: Beta out-of-frame sequences showed weaker excess sharing between twins. Cross-sectional statistics, not tracking of the same donors, supported the conclusions.

V was trimmed by 3 bases and J by 2 bases, leaving 13 bases between them. The CDR3 spans 15 residues. The germline V gene has CDR1 SGHTA and CDR2 FQGNSA. Using its own MiXCR run on the 5' RACE reads, TCRdb lists one record per CDR3 protein. This sample yields about 810,000 distinct CDR3 sequences, of which 12% are seen a single time; 1.5% to 2% belongs to the top ten. In every case, the donor was a healthy Caucasian. The data were also submitted as part of a second study, on yellow fever vaccine responses in identical twins.

The sequence was collected from a woman between 18 and 29 years old in good health. This chain connects TRBV7-2 to TRBJ2-5; D unresolved. The specimen sequenced was PBMCs. The CDR3 reads CASSFAPIAQETQYF. The CDR3 coding sequence is TGTGCCAGCAGCTTTGCGCCGATTGCTCAAGAGACCCAGTACTTC. The variable domain in full, completed from reference TRBV7-2 and TRBJ2-5, reads GAGVSQSPSNKVTEKGKDVELRCDPISGHTALYWYRQSLGQGLEFLIYFQGNSAPDKSGLPSDRFSAERTGGSVSTLTIQRTQQEDSAVYLCASSFAPIAQETQYFGPGTRLLVL.